A single T cell receptor (beta chain) is shown here with its context. Repertoires were generated with immunoSEQ multiplex PCR, while TCRdb's copy carries only in-frame clones and drops some. The sample lists 30,000 or so clones, about 82% occurring once. The sample comes from a study of OX40 agonist ivuxolimab in advanced cancers. This sample comprised CD4+ or CD8+ T cells sorted from blood, obtained in a trial of the OX40 agonist ivuxolimab. The TCR sequence derives from an adult with an advanced solid tumor such as melanoma, head and neck, liver or kidney cancer.

The CDR3 loop is CASSQDPPSGSTDTQYF. CDR3 nucleotides: TGCGCCAGCAGCCAAGATCCACCAAGCGGGAGCACAGATACGCAGTATTTT. This chain links TRBV4-1 with TRBJ2-3; a possible D gene is TRBD2 (6 bases). Germline CDR1 is MGHRA and CDR2 is YSYEKL. V gave up 0 bases and J gave up 0 bases, with 13 bases separating them. This CDR3 region has 17 residues.